The rows below give T cell receptor beta chains drawn from one sample of a study of T-cell memory formation after mild COVID-19. TCRdb fed the 5' RACE reads into MiXCR, producing one record per CDR3 protein. The sample includes 170,000 or so distinct CDR3 sequences, about a fifth of them seen just once. The sequenced material came from PBMCs or a T cell subset sorted from them (not recorded which). These TCRs come from an adult woman who had mild COVID-19 (a few samples of this study predate the infection). Cell type and time point are not known. Both conserved end residues are part of each CDR3. The D gene is left open where the match is weak. Clone sizes are given selectively: once, few, many, or a class where the clone is expanded.

cdr3_aa cdr3_nt d_call j_call cdr3_length clone_size v_call
CSVDSPGQGALNTEAFF TGCAGCGTTGATTCTCCCGGACAGGGGGCACTCAACACTGAAGCTTTCTTT TRBD1 TRBJ1-1 17 - TRBV29-1
CATSPGRVKEGYTF TGTGCCACCAGTCCGGGACGCGTAAAGGAGGGCTACACCTTC - TRBJ1-2 14 - TRBV24-1
CASSLVPGQGNEQYF TGTGCCAGCAGCTTAGTCCCGGGACAGGGGAACGAGCAGTACTTC TRBD1 TRBJ2-7 15 few TRBV7-6
CASSLGRTGSLYGYTF TGTGCCAGCAGCTTAGGGCGGACAGGAAGTCTCTATGGCTACACCTTC TRBD1 TRBJ1-2 16 - TRBV7-8
CASSTGPTYEQYF TGTGCCAGCAGCACCGGGCCAACCTACGAGCAGTACTTC - TRBJ2-7 13 - TRBV7-9
CASSRGLAGGRYNEQFF TGCGCCAGCAGCCGGGGACTAGCGGGGGGCCGATACAATGAGCAGTTCTTC TRBD2 TRBJ2-1 17 - TRBV4-1
CASSLLAGGRADTQYF TGTGCCAGCAGTTTGCTAGCGGGGGGGCGCGCAGATACGCAGTATTTT TRBD2 TRBJ2-3 16 few TRBV6-2/TRBV6-3
CASSLGVRTADGTQYF TGTGCCAGCAGCTTAGGTGTCCGGACAGCCGATGGGACCCAGTACTTC - TRBJ2-5 16 - TRBV7-8
CASSSVVHSYEQYF TGTGCCAGCTCCTCGGTGGTCCACTCCTACGAGCAGTACTTC - TRBJ2-7 14 - TRBV7-9
CAWSPDGTKETQYF TGTGCCTGGAGTCCGGACGGTACTAAAGAGACCCAGTACTTC - TRBJ2-5 14 - TRBV30
CASSLWEGAGYEQYF TGTGCCAGCAGTTTATGGGAAGGGGCTGGCTACGAGCAGTACTTC - TRBJ2-7 15 many TRBV27
CASSIYAGLGSYNEQFF TGTGCCAGTAGTATTTATGCCGGGCTAGGATCCTACAATGAGCAGTTCTTC - TRBJ2-1 17 - TRBV19
CSASDSYGYGYTF TGCAGTGCCTCGGACAGTTATGGGTATGGCTACACCTTC - TRBJ1-2 13 - TRBV20-1
CASSDIRTSGIETQYF TGTGCCAGCAGTGACATTCGGACTAGCGGGATAGAGACCCAGTACTTC TRBD2 TRBJ2-5 16 - TRBV2
CATSRDGGLAAYEQYF TGTGCCACCAGCAGAGATGGTGGCCTAGCGGCCTACGAGCAGTACTTC TRBD2 TRBJ2-7 16 - TRBV15
CASSSQTGNTEAFF TGTGCCAGCAGCTCCCAAACAGGGAACACTGAAGCTTTCTTT - TRBJ1-1 14 - TRBV7-3
CASALGTGGINEQFF TGTGCCAGCGCACTCGGGACAGGGGGAATCAATGAGCAGTTCTTC TRBD1 TRBJ2-1 15 - TRBV19
CASSYSLDTQYF TGTGCCAGCAGCTACTCCCTGGATACGCAGTATTTT - TRBJ2-3 12 - TRBV5-7
CASSLDGLAGRETQYF TGTGCCAGCAGCTTGGACGGACTAGCGGGAAGAGAGACCCAGTACTTC TRBD2 TRBJ2-5 16 few TRBV11-2
CASSPSWSYEQYF TGTGCCAGCAGCCCTAGCTGGTCCTACGAGCAGTACTTC - TRBJ2-7 13 - TRBV7-9
CASSFASVSHNEQFF TGTGCCAGTAGTTTTGCGTCCGTATCCCACAATGAGCAGTTCTTC - TRBJ2-1 15 few TRBV19
CASRYRLAPETQYF TGTGCCAGCAGGTACCGGCTAGCCCCGGAGACCCAGTACTTC - TRBJ2-5 14 - TRBV6-2/TRBV6-3
CATSDLAGGNTEQFF TGTGCCACCAGTGACCTAGCGGGAGGCAACACTGAGCAGTTCTTC TRBD2 TRBJ2-1 15 - TRBV24-1
CATSEAYTDTQYF TGTGCCACCAGTGAGGCTTACACAGATACGCAGTATTTT - TRBJ2-3 13 few TRBV24-1
CSARDAGAGELFF TGCAGTGCTAGAGATGCGGGGGCCGGGGAGCTGTTTTTT TRBD2 TRBJ2-2 13 few TRBV20-1
CASSQDRLNTEAFF TGTGCCAGCAGCCAGGACAGACTGAACACTGAAGCTTTCTTT - TRBJ1-1 14 many TRBV3-1
CATSRVQGGQPQHF TGTGCCACCAGCAGAGTCCAGGGTGGTCAGCCCCAGCATTTT - TRBJ1-5 14 - TRBV15
CASSRSTGWNSPLHF TGTGCCAGCAGCCGCTCGACAGGGTGGAATTCACCCCTCCACTTT TRBD1 TRBJ1-6 15 few TRBV7-9
CASSPVGGGYNEQFF TGTGCCAGCAGCCCCGTTGGGGGGGGCTACAATGAGCAGTTCTTC TRBD2 TRBJ2-1 15 many TRBV7-2
CATSPGTGELFF TGTGCCACCAGTCCCGGGACCGGGGAGCTGTTTTTT - TRBJ2-2 12 few TRBV24-1
CASSQGQGKAYEQYF TGTGCCAGTAGTCAAGGACAGGGGAAGGCCTACGAGCAGTACTTC TRBD1 TRBJ2-7 15 many TRBV19
CASSLGGTSQPQHF TGTGCCAGCAGTTTAGGGGGAACAAGTCAGCCCCAGCATTTT - TRBJ1-5 14 few TRBV12-3/TRBV12-4
CASTSQMVPLHEQFF TGTGCCAGCACCAGTCAGATGGTCCCTCTCCATGAGCAGTTCTTC - TRBJ2-1 15 - TRBV7-2
CASGDYSYEQYF TGTGCCAGCGGCGACTACTCCTACGAGCAGTACTTC - TRBJ2-7 12 - TRBV6-5
CASSPGQGEGTEAFF TGTGCCAGCAGCCCTGGACAGGGCGAAGGGACTGAAGCTTTCTTT TRBD1 TRBJ1-1 15 - TRBV4-2
CASRGGSNNQPQHF TGTGCCAGCAGAGGGGGGTCGAACAATCAGCCCCAGCATTTT - TRBJ1-5 14 - TRBV12-3/TRBV12-4
CASSPYGTGNYGYTF TGTGCCAGCAGCCCCTACGGGACAGGGAACTATGGCTACACCTTC TRBD1 TRBJ1-2 15 - TRBV7-2
CSVEVWDRGSTGELFF TGCAGCGTTGAAGTCTGGGACAGGGGCTCCACCGGGGAGCTGTTTTTT TRBD1 TRBJ2-2 16 few TRBV29-1
CASSRWGEQFF TGTGCCAGCAGTAGGTGGGGTGAGCAGTTCTTC - TRBJ2-1 11 - TRBV28
CASSKGGGSDTWETQYF TGTGCCAGCAGCAAAGGGGGGGGATCCGACACCTGGGAGACCCAGTACTTC - TRBJ2-5 17 - TRBV21-1
CASSFGPTNEQFF TGTGCCAGCAGTTTCGGACCCACAAATGAGCAGTTCTTC - TRBJ2-1 13 many TRBV12-3/TRBV12-4
CASSLTGSLYEQYF TGTGCCAGCAGTTTAACAGGGTCTCTCTACGAGCAGTACTTC - TRBJ2-7 14 - TRBV12-3/TRBV12-4